A selection of T cell receptor beta chains follows, all from one sample in a study of T cell repertoires in cytomegalovirus infection. No antigen has been identified for these receptors. TCRdb reprocessed the reads with MiXCR, giving one entry per CDR3 protein. The table records tens of thousands of distinct CDR3 sequences, about 37% of them present only once. This material consisted of CD8+ T cells from cultured PBMCs, taken from culture after CMV antigen stimulation. These receptors all come from a human donor in good health (CMV status not recorded). Some clones in this sample may be carry-over from other donors' samples. Each CDR3 is given with its conserved first and last residue. The order of the fields is clone size, J gene, V gene, D gene, CDR3 DNA, CDR3 protein. The D gene is left open where the match is weak. Clone sizes are given selectively: once, few, many, or a class where the clone is expanded.

size: .
J: TRBJ2-7
V: TRBV7-9
D: .
DNA: TGTGCCAGCAGCTCCCTCTTTCAGGGGCTACCCTACGAGCAGTACTTC
CDR3: CASSSLFQGLPYEQYF

size: .
J: TRBJ2-7
V: TRBV27
D: TRBD1
DNA: TGTGCCAGCAGTTTATCGCGAGGGGGCCGATCCTACGAGCAGTACTTC
CDR3: CASSLSRGGRSYEQYF

size: many
J: TRBJ2-3
V: TRBV7-2
D: TRBD2
DNA: TGTGCCAGCAGCTTTAGGGAGCGGGGGGCCGATACGCAGTATTTT
CDR3: CASSFRERGADTQYF

size: many
J: TRBJ2-1
V: TRBV7-2
D: .
DNA: TGTGCCAGCAGCTCGCCGGCGAGCTCCTACAATGAGCAGTTCTTC
CDR3: CASSSPASSYNEQFF

size: few
J: TRBJ2-1
V: TRBV7-2
D: TRBD1
DNA: TGTGCCAGCAGTGACCCGGGACAGGGAGAGTATGAGCAGTTCTTC
CDR3: CASSDPGQGEYEQFF

size: .
J: TRBJ2-7
V: TRBV7-6
D: TRBD1
DNA: TGTGCCAGCAGCCCGACGGGGGGGACAGGGGCGAGTGAGCAGTACTTC
CDR3: CASSPTGGTGASEQYF

size: .
J: TRBJ1-1
V: TRBV4-1
D: .
DNA: TGCGCCAGCAGCCATTGGACAAGCAACACTGAAGCTTTCTTT
CDR3: CASSHWTSNTEAFF

size: few
J: TRBJ2-6
V: TRBV28
D: .
DNA: TGTGCCAGCACGATCTCTGGGGCCAACGTCCTGACTTTC
CDR3: CASTISGANVLTF

size: few
J: TRBJ2-7
V: TRBV7-6
D: TRBD2
DNA: TGTGCCAGCAGCTTTCACGTTGCGGGGGGCCCCCCATTCTACGAGCAGTACTTC
CDR3: CASSFHVAGGPPFYEQYF

size: few
J: TRBJ1-6
V: TRBV10-3
D: .
DNA: TGTGCCATCAGACCCGGCGGCAGGGCTTATAATTCACCCCTCCACTTT
CDR3: CAIRPGGRAYNSPLHF

size: few
J: TRBJ1-5
V: TRBV27
D: .
DNA: TGTGCCAGCAGTTCGTCGAGGGCTCAGCCCCAGCATTTT
CDR3: CASSSSRAQPQHF

size: few
J: TRBJ2-6
V: TRBV7-9
D: TRBD1
DNA: TGTGCCAGCAGCTTCCCGGGACAGGGGGCCTCTGGGGCCAACGTCCTGACTTTC
CDR3: CASSFPGQGASGANVLTF

size: .
J: TRBJ1-6
V: TRBV20-1
D: TRBD1
DNA: TGCAGTGCTAGAGATTCCGGGACAGGGACAACCATGGGGAATTCACCCCTCCACTTT
CDR3: CSARDSGTGTTMGNSPLHF

size: .
J: TRBJ2-7
V: TRBV7-6
D: .
DNA: TGTGCCAGCAGCCCAGCAGCGACGGGCCGTTACGAGCAGTACTTC
CDR3: CASSPAATGRYEQYF

size: few
J: TRBJ1-4
V: TRBV7-9
D: .
DNA: TGTGCCAGCAGCTTAGGAGTTCAGACCCCCGGGGAAAAACTGTTTTTT
CDR3: CASSLGVQTPGEKLFF

size: .
J: TRBJ1-1
V: TRBV25-1
D: .
DNA: TGTGCCAGCAGCTTTTACAGAATTGGATCCAACACTGAAGCTTTCTTT
CDR3: CASSFYRIGSNTEAFF

size: few
J: TRBJ2-2
V: TRBV7-2
D: .
DNA: TGTGCCAGCAGCTTAGGAGGGGCCACCGGGGAGCTGTTTTTT
CDR3: CASSLGGATGELFF

size: .
J: TRBJ2-1
V: TRBV15
D: .
DNA: TGTGCCACCAGCAGAGCCGTTGGGGGGGCGGGTGACTTCGATGAGCAGTTCTTC
CDR3: CATSRAVGGAGDFDEQFF

size: once
J: TRBJ1-1
V: TRBV5-6
D: .
DNA: TGTGCCAGCAGCGGCGGGACCGGCACTGAAGCTTTCTTT
CDR3: CASSGGTGTEAFF

size: .
J: TRBJ1-1
V: TRBV10-3
D: .
DNA: TGTGCCATCAGTGAGTCTCTCGGGGGGAACACTGAAGCTTTCTTT
CDR3: CAISESLGGNTEAFF

size: .
J: TRBJ2-7
V: TRBV4-3
D: .
DNA: TGCGCCAGCAGCCAAGGACACCAGGGAGGATTCTCCTACGAGCAGTACTTC
CDR3: CASSQGHQGGFSYEQYF

size: few
J: TRBJ2-2
V: TRBV6-5
D: .
DNA: TGTGCCAGCAGATTGGACAGATCGAACACCGGGGAGCTGTTTTTT
CDR3: CASRLDRSNTGELFF

size: few
J: TRBJ1-6
V: TRBV6-1
D: .
DNA: TGTGCCAGCAATAAGGGACTTACAGCGCAGGGTTCACCCCTCCACTTT
CDR3: CASNKGLTAQGSPLHF

size: .
J: TRBJ1-1
V: TRBV19
D: TRBD1
DNA: TGTGCCAGTACTCCACAGGGGGCAACTGAAGCTTTCTTT
CDR3: CASTPQGATEAFF

size: .
J: TRBJ1-1
V: TRBV7-2
D: .
DNA: TGTGCCAGCAGCTTAGATCCAGCCGCGAACACTGTAGCTTTCTTT
CDR3: CASSLDPAANTVAFF

size: .
J: TRBJ1-1
V: TRBV4-2
D: .
DNA: TGTGCCAGCAGCCAAGAACAGGGATCGGTGAACACTGAAGCTTTCTTT
CDR3: CASSQEQGSVNTEAFF

size: many
J: TRBJ2-7
V: TRBV7-2
D: TRBD1
DNA: TGTGCCAGCAGCGACAGGGTTAAGACCTACGAGCAGTACTTC
CDR3: CASSDRVKTYEQYF

size: many
J: TRBJ2-7
V: TRBV4-1
D: .
DNA: TGCGCCAGCAGCCAAGATTGGGCAACCACCTACGAGCAGTACTTC
CDR3: CASSQDWATTYEQYF

size: .
J: TRBJ2-5
V: TRBV12-3/TRBV12-4
D: TRBD2
DNA: TGTGCCAGCAACTTCGGGGGGATTCTGGAGACCCAGTACTTC
CDR3: CASNFGGILETQYF

size: .
J: TRBJ2-4
V: TRBV28
D: .
DNA: TGTGCCAGCAGTTTAAGGGGGTCTATGACCATTCAGTACTTC
CDR3: CASSLRGSMTIQYF

size: few
J: TRBJ1-5
V: TRBV7-8
D: .
DNA: TGTGCCAGCAGCTTCCGGGAAAGCAATCAGCCCCAGCATTTT
CDR3: CASSFRESNQPQHF

size: .
J: TRBJ2-3
V: TRBV4-3
D: TRBD2
DNA: TGCGCCAGCAGCCAGGGAAATCCTACTAGCGGGGGACGGACAGATACGCAGTATTTT
CDR3: CASSQGNPTSGGRTDTQYF

size: .
J: TRBJ2-5
V: TRBV29-1
D: TRBD2
DNA: TGCAGCGTTGAAGGGGTCCTAGCGGGGGGCCGAACGGGGGAGACCCAGTACTTC
CDR3: CSVEGVLAGGRTGETQYF

size: .
J: TRBJ2-7
V: TRBV4-1
D: .
DNA: TGCGCCAGCAGCCAAGGAGGGACCGGCTACGAGCAGTACTTC
CDR3: CASSQGGTGYEQYF

size: many
J: TRBJ2-7
V: TRBV7-8
D: .
DNA: TGTGCCAGCAGCTTAGCGGGTGGAGGGGCGAAGTTCTACGAGCAGTACTTC
CDR3: CASSLAGGGAKFYEQYF

size: .
J: TRBJ2-3
V: TRBV27
D: TRBD2
DNA: TGTGCCAGCAGTCCATGGACTAGCGGCACAGATACGCAGTATTTT
CDR3: CASSPWTSGTDTQYF

size: .
J: TRBJ2-3
V: TRBV7-2
D: TRBD2
DNA: TGTGCCAGCAGCTTACCCGGGACTAGCGCCACAGATACGCAGTATTTT
CDR3: CASSLPGTSATDTQYF

size: .
J: TRBJ2-1
V: TRBV28
D: TRBD2
DNA: TGTGCCAGCAGTTTCCTCCCTTTCGGGGGGGGAACCTACAATGAGCAGTTCTTC
CDR3: CASSFLPFGGGTYNEQFF

size: few
J: TRBJ1-4
V: TRBV7-2
D: .
DNA: TGTGCCAGCAGCTTAGCGGGAGGCAGTCTTAATGAAAAACTGTTTTTT
CDR3: CASSLAGGSLNEKLFF

size: .
J: TRBJ2-5
V: TRBV7-6
D: TRBD2
DNA: TGTGCCAGCAGCTTAGCCTTACTAGCGGGCAAACGCGGGGAGACCCAGTACTTC
CDR3: CASSLALLAGKRGETQYF

size: .
J: TRBJ2-1
V: TRBV7-6
D: TRBD2
DNA: TGTGCCAGCAGCTTGTATGCGGGGGGTGGGAGTGAGCAGTTCTTC
CDR3: CASSLYAGGGSEQFF

size: .
J: TRBJ1-5
V: TRBV6-2/TRBV6-3
D: .
DNA: TGTGCCAGCAGTTACGAGTTGAATCAGCCCCAGCATTTT
CDR3: CASSYELNQPQHF

size: .
J: TRBJ2-3
V: TRBV6-1
D: TRBD2
DNA: TGTGCCAGCAGTGCCAGCGGGGGGTCTAGCACAGATACGCAGTATTTT
CDR3: CASSASGGSSTDTQYF

size: .
J: TRBJ2-2
V: TRBV27
D: TRBD2
DNA: TGTGCCAGCAGTTTTCTCCCCTCACTAGCGCCACCGCTGTACAACACCGGGGAGCTGTTTTTT
CDR3: CASSFLPSLAPPLYNTGELFF

size: few
J: TRBJ1-1
V: TRBV6-5
D: .
DNA: TGTGCCAGCAGCCAACAAGCAGGTTTTTGGACTGAAGCTTTCTTT
CDR3: CASSQQAGFWTEAFF

size: .
J: TRBJ1-5
V: TRBV13
D: TRBD1
DNA: TGTGCCAGCAGCTCTGACAGGGTTGGGCCCCAGCATTTT
CDR3: CASSSDRVGPQHF

size: .
J: TRBJ1-5
V: TRBV6-2/TRBV6-3
D: TRBD1
DNA: TGTGCCAGCAGTACGGACAGGGGTGGCAATCAGCCCCAGCATTTT
CDR3: CASSTDRGGNQPQHF

size: .
J: TRBJ2-5
V: TRBV27
D: .
DNA: TGTGCCAGCAGTTTAAATGGGCAAGAGACCCAGTACTTC
CDR3: CASSLNGQETQYF